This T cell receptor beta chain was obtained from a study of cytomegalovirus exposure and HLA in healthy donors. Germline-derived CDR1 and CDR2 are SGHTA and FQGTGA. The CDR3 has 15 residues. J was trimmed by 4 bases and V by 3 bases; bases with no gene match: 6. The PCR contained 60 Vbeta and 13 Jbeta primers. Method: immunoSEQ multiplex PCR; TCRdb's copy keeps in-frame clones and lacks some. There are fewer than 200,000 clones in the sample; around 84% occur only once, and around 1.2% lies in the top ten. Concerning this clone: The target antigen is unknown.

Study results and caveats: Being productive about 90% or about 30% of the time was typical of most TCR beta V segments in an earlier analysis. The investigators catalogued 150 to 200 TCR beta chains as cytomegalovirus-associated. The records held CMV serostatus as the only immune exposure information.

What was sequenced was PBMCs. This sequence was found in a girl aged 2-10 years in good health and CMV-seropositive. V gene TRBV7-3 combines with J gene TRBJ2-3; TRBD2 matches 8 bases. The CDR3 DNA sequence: TGTGCCAGCAGCTTTCTCGGACTAGCTGCAGATACGCAGTATTTT. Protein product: CASSFLGLAADTQYF.